Described below is a single TCR beta chain sequence and its context. This sample was included in a study of T cells after somatic rescue of genetic block. Assay used: immunoSEQ multiplex PCR; TCRdb lists only in-frame clones, some missing. The data hold about 88,000 clones, with about 90% observed a single time. There are 15 residues in the CDR3. V dropped 4 bases and J dropped 2; count of bases not matched to a gene: 6. Per germline, CDR1 SGHTS and CDR2 YDEGEE. The chain employs TRBV5-8 and TRBJ2-1, with TRBD2 identical over 7 bases. The sequence derives from a woman under 30. Specimen: peripheral blood mononuclear cells (PBMCs). CDR3 in amino acids: CASSHGTKTYNEQFF. CDR3 DNA: TGTGCCAGCAGCCACGGGACTAAAACCTACAATGAGCAGTTCTTC. Supplemented by reference TRBV5-8 and TRBJ2-1, the full variable domain reads EAGVTQSPTHLIKTRGQQATLRCSPISGHTSVYWYQQALGLGLQFLLWYDEGEERNRGNFPPRFSGRQFPNYSSELNVNALELEDSALYLCASSHGTKTYNEQFFGPGTRLTVL.